This T cell receptor beta chain originates from a study of blood T cell repertoires in COVID-19. Looking at the study overall: Nucleic acid was either cDNA or gDNA, and it came from T cells, B-cell-depleted T cells, or PBMCs.

Method: immunoSEQ multiplex PCR; TCRdb's copy keeps in-frame clones and lacks some. The sample holds 80,000 to 95,000 clones, approximately 91% seen once. The V gene's germline CDR1 is LGHDT and CDR2 YNNKEL (reference sequence). The CDR3 has 16 residues. V was pared by 4 bases and J by 6 bases, with 5 bases of the junction left unmatched. This clonotype originated in a woman in her seventies with acute or convalescent COVID-19. The chain joins TRBV3-1 (or the pseudogene TRBV3-2) to TRBJ2-3, with TRBD2 identical over 15 bases. The specimen was peripheral blood. In DNA, the CDR3 is TGTGCCAGCAGCCCGGGACTAGCGGGAGGAGAGGATACGCAGTATTTT. This encodes CASSPGLAGGEDTQYF.